Each of the 28 T cell receptor beta chains below was sequenced from the same sample in a study of Ad26.COV2.S vaccination and SARS-CoV-2 variants. Generated by immunoSEQ multiplex PCR, the TCRdb table keeps only in-frame clones and is missing some. The data contain tens of thousands of clones, around 83% of them singletons. Specimen: peripheral blood, collected after recovery from COVID-19. The receptor set was obtained from a human donor who had recovered from COVID-19.

V gene TRBV28 combines with J gene TRBJ2-4, with D tentatively TRBD1 or TRBD2 (7 bases each). The CDR3 is 15 amino acids. Trimming took 7 bases from V and 6 from J, leaving 19 bases between them. Germline CDR1 MDHEN, CDR2 SYDVKM. The CDR3 sequence: CASMSLSGGGNIQYF. DNA for the CDR3: TGTGCCAGCATGTCCCTCTCAGGGGGGGGAAACATTCAGTACTTC.

This sequence joins TRBV7-6 and TRBJ2-3; D possibly corresponds to TRBD2 (5 bases). The V gene's germline CDR1 is SGHVS and CDR2 FNYEAQ. The CDR3 consists of 15 residues. The V end lost 0 bases, the J end lost 0 bases, and 7 bases lay between the germline ends. The CDR3 here is CASSLAGASTDTQYF. The CDR3 coding sequence is TGTGCCAGCAGCTTAGCGGGAGCTAGCACAGATACGCAGTATTTT.

The J gene is TRBJ1-2, the V gene TRBV10-3; D not resolved. The CDR3 contains 14 residues. The germline V gene encodes CDR1 ENHRY and CDR2 SYGVKD. Trimming shortened V by 0 bases and J by 5 bases, and 10 bases separated the two germline ends. The CDR3 DNA follows: TGTGCCATCAGTGAGTCCCAGGCACTTTATGGCTACACCTTC. Translating it yields CAISESQALYGYTF.

This chain links TRBV7-9 with TRBJ1-3; D ambiguous. The CDR3 sequence is 13 residues long. CDR1 and CDR2 from the germline V gene are SEHNR and FQNEAQ (reference sequence). The V gene lost 8 bases and the J gene lost 0 bases, with 8 bases spanning the gap. The CDR3: CASWAFSGNTIYF. The CDR3, as DNA: TGTGCCAGCTGGGCGTTCTCTGGAAACACCATATATTTT.

The rearrangement uses TRBV19 and TRBJ1-4; 8 bases line up with TRBD1. The CDR3 is made up of 14 amino acids. The ends lost 3 bases at V and 7 bases at J; junction bases unmatched: 4. CDR1 LNHDA and CDR2 SQIVND come from the germline V gene (reference sequence). In DNA, the CDR3 is TGTGCCAGTAGTATGAGACAGGGGAGTGAAAAACTGTTTTTT. This encodes CASSMRQGSEKLFF.

This chain joins TRBV18 and TRBJ1-4; D is unclear. Trimming pared 6 bases from V and 4 bases from J, leaving 15 bases between. Germline CDR1 is KGHSH and CDR2 is LQKENI. The CDR3 spans 15 residues. The CDR3 reads CASSPRNPLNEKLFF. The CDR3 DNA reads as TGTGCCAGCTCGCCTCGGAACCCCCTTAATGAAAAACTGTTTTTT.

This clone has a handful of counts. This sequence joins TRBV24-1 and TRBJ1-2; a weak D match, TRBD1 (5 bases). Trimming pared 1 base from V and 2 bases from J, leaving 7 bases between. CDR1 is KGHDR and CDR2 is SFDVKD in the germline V gene. The CDR3 is 14 amino acids. The CDR3: CATSDFRENYGYTF. The CDR3 DNA sequence: TGTGCCACCAGTGATTTCAGGGAAAACTATGGCTACACCTTC.

J is TRBJ2-5 and V is TRBV24-1; 7 bases line up with TRBD2. The CDR3 has 13 amino acids. V gave up 10 bases and J gave up 4 bases; unmatched junction bases: 8. Per the germline V gene, CDR1 is KGHDR and CDR2 is SFDVKD. The DNA for the CDR3 is TGTGCCACATCCGAGGGGAGGGGAGAGACCCAGTACTTC. The encoded protein is CATSEGRGETQYF.

This chain uses TRBV3-1 (or the pseudogene TRBV3-2) with TRBJ2-5; a possible D gene is TRBD2 (5 bases). The CDR3 is 16 residues long. The V end lost 5 bases, the J end lost 1 base, and 17 bases lay between the germline ends. Germline V CDR1 and CDR2: LGHDT, YNNKEL (reference sequence). CDR3 DNA sequence: TGTGCCAGCAGCTTCACCCTGACGGGGAGCCAAGAGACCCAGTACTTC. It encodes CASSFTLTGSQETQYF.

The CDR3 bases are TGTGCCAGCAGCCAAGTCCGGGCAGGGATCTCCCCAAATGAGCAGTTCTTC. Its protein is CASSQVRAGISPNEQFF. This chain joins TRBV3-1 (or the pseudogene TRBV3-2) and TRBJ2-1; TRBD1 might be the D (5 bases). This CDR3 spans 17 amino acids. Trimming cost V 1 base and J 7 bases, with 20 bases left between them. The germline gives CDR1 LGHDT, CDR2 YNNKEL (reference sequence).

The chain carries TRBV18 and TRBJ1-1, with unresolved D. Germline CDR1 is KGHSH and CDR2 is LQKENI. This CDR3 comprises 14 residues. V lost 3 bases and J 1 base, leaving 9 bases between the germline ends. This CDR3 reads CASSPYRANTEAFF. In DNA form, the CDR3 reads TGTGCCAGCTCACCCTATCGGGCGAACACTGAAGCTTTCTTT. Looking up the rest from reference TRBV18 and TRBJ1-1 gives the full variable domain: NAGVMQNPRHLVRRRGQEARLRCSPMKGHSHVYWYRQLPEEGLKFMVYLQKENIIDESGMPKERFSAEFPKEGPSILRIQQVVRGDSAAYFCASSPYRANTEAFFGQGTRLTVV.

The chain recombines TRBV6-5 with TRBJ2-7; D might be TRBD1 or TRBD2, each matching 7 bases. The V gene lost 2 bases and the J gene lost 7 bases, with 15 bases spanning the gap. Germline loops: CDR1 MNHEY, CDR2 SVGAGI. CDR3 length: 14 residues. CDR3 amino acids: CASSYGGAGGEQYF. The CDR3 coding sequence is TGTGCCAGCAGTTACGGGGGGGCAGGGGGTGAGCAGTACTTC.

CDR3 DNA: TGCGCCAGCAGCTTGGAGGCAGCTAGGGGATATGGCTACACCTTC. This encodes CASSLEAARGYGYTF. V is TRBV5-1 and J is TRBJ1-2; possible D gene TRBD1, 5 bases. The CDR3 runs 15 residues. CDR1 is SGHRS and CDR2 is YFSETQ in the germline V gene. With 0 bases removed from V and 5 bases from J, the gap between germline ends came to 14 bases.

The rearrangement joins TRBV10-3 to TRBJ1-5; 8 bases are shared with TRBD1. Germline trimming cut 10 bases from V and 3 bases from J; bases unmatched to any gene: 5. The germline CDR1 and CDR2 sequences are ENHRY and SYGVKD. The CDR3 sequence is 13 residues long. Written as DNA, the CDR3 is TGTGCCACCTCGGACAGGGACAATCAGCCCCAGCATTTT. Its translation is CATSDRDNQPQHF.

This clone turned up a few times. The CDR3, as DNA: TGTGCCAGCAGCTTAGTCGGTGAAAAACTGTTTTTT. This gives the protein CASSLVGEKLFF. This chain connects TRBV7-9 to TRBJ1-4, with D unclear. The ends were cut back, 1 base at V and 7 bases at J, with 4 bases in the middle. Germline V CDR1 and CDR2: SEHNR, FQNEAQ (reference sequence). This CDR3 region has 12 residues.

This chain joins TRBV18 and TRBJ1-2, with 8 bases aligning to TRBD1. This CDR3 comprises 14 residues. Unmatched junction bases numbered 6, after V lost 2 bases and J lost 7 bases. CDR1 and CDR2 (germline): KGHSH, LQKENI. CDR3 loop: CASSPDRGWSGYTF. DNA for the CDR3: TGTGCCAGCTCACCAGACAGGGGATGGAGTGGCTACACCTTC.

The chain recombines TRBV18 with TRBJ2-1; tentative D call: TRBD2 (6 bases). Trimming removed 4 bases at V and 2 bases at J, with 9 bases between. Germline values: CDR1 KGHSH, CDR2 LQKENI. CDR3 length: 14 amino acids. The CDR3 coding sequence is TGTGCCAGCTCACGCGGGACTCCCTACAATGAGCAGTTCTTC. Protein: CASSRGTPYNEQFF.

The chain is built from TRBV28 and TRBJ2-1; no clear D. The germline V gene has CDR1 MDHEN and CDR2 SYDVKM. The V end was cut by 8 bases, the J end by 4 bases, with 9 bases between. The CDR3 is 12 amino acids. CDR3: CASGLSYNEQFF. The CDR3 nucleotides read TGTGCCAGCGGCCTCTCATACAATGAGCAGTTCTTC.

The chain links TRBV9 to TRBJ2-1; 7 bases map to TRBD2. The trim removed 2 bases at V and 10 bases at J, leaving 12 bases unmatched. Germline-derived CDR1 and CDR2 are SGDLS and YYNGEE. The CDR3 consists of 15 residues. In DNA, the CDR3 is TGTGCCAGCAGCGTCTTTGGGGCGGGGGAAGGGGAGCAGTTCTTC. Its protein product is CASSVFGAGEGEQFF.

The chain employs TRBV13 and TRBJ2-7; 9 bases agree with TRBD2. CDR1 is PRHDT, CDR2 FYEKMQ, per germline (reference sequence). This CDR3 is 14 amino acids long. The V segment lost 5 bases and the J segment 2 bases; nucleotides outside the gene matches: 4. The CDR3 protein is CASSDQRGAYEQYV. CDR3 bases: TGTGCCAGCAGCGATCAGCGGGGGGCCTACGAGCAGTACGTC.

The chain carries TRBV28 and TRBJ2-2, with 10 bases identical to TRBD1. V dropped 2 bases and J dropped 5; count of bases not matched to a gene: 5. The CDR3 covers 16 residues. Per the germline V gene, CDR1 is MDHEN and CDR2 is SYDVKM. The CDR3 loop reads CASSLAGTGVTGELFF. The CDR3 DNA sequence: TGTGCCAGCAGTTTAGCCGGGACAGGGGTAACCGGGGAGCTGTTTTTT. The variable domain in full, with the rest retrieved from reference TRBV28 and TRBJ2-2, is DVKVTQSSRYLVKRTGEKVFLECVQDMDHENMFWYRQDPGLGLRLIYFSYDVKMKEKGDIPEGYSVSREKKERFSLILESASTNQTSMYLCASSLAGTGVTGELFFGEGSRLTVL.

The J gene is TRBJ2-1, the V gene TRBV9; D possibly uses TRBD1 or TRBD2 (5 bases each). There are 16 residues in the CDR3. From germline, CDR1 is SGDLS and CDR2 YYNGEE. Between the trimmed V and J ends, which lost 6 bases and 0 bases, there was a span of 16 bases. The CDR3, as DNA: TGTGCCAGCACGGACGACAGAGGGCTCTCCTACAATGAGCAGTTCTTC. Translating gives CASTDDRGLSYNEQFF.

J is TRBJ1-1 and V is TRBV27, with D tentatively TRBD1 (5 bases). With 8 bases removed from V and 7 bases from J, the gap between germline ends came to 20 bases. The germline V gene has CDR1 MNHEY and CDR2 SMNVEV (reference sequence). CDR3 length equals 14 residues. CDR3 sequence (DNA): TGTGCCAGCCAGATCCGTCCAGGGTTGGATGAAGCTTTCTTT. Protein sequence: CASQIRPGLDEAFF.

V is TRBV5-1 and J is TRBJ2-6; D could derive from TRBD1 or TRBD2 (5 bases each). Trimming left V 5 bases short and J 4 bases short, with 13 bases between. The CDR3 covers 15 residues. CDR1 and CDR2 (germline): SGHRS, YFSETQ. The CDR3 reads CASSSGTAGANVLTF. Written as DNA, the CDR3 is TGCGCCAGCAGTTCCGGGACCGCGGGGGCCAACGTCCTGACTTTC.

Here the CDR3 DNA reads TGTGCCAGCAGTTCCGGGACCACCTCCTACGAGCAGTACGTC. As protein: CASSSGTTSYEQYV. The genes are TRBV6-5 and TRBJ2-7, with D perhaps matching TRBD1 or TRBD2 (5 bases each). This CDR3 is built from 14 residues. Trimming stripped 4 bases from V and 0 bases from J, with 10 bases between. Germline CDR1 and CDR2: MNHEY and SVGAGI.

The chain uses TRBV10-2 and TRBJ2-1; D gene uncertain. The germline V gene encodes CDR1 WSHSY and CDR2 SAAADI. V lost 7 bases and J 3 bases, leaving 13 bases between the germline ends. The CDR3 spans 14 residues. The CDR3 DNA reads TGCGCCAGCATCTCTGGCCAGGACTACAATGAGCAGTTCTTC. Translating it yields CASISGQDYNEQFF.

The chain carries TRBV27 and TRBJ1-1; D uncertain. This CDR3 is built from 13 residues. V was shortened by 7 bases and J by 0 bases, with 9 bases between the two germline ends. Looked up from germline, CDR1 is MNHEY and CDR2 is SMNVEV (reference sequence). CDR3 coding DNA: TGTGCCAGCACCGGACGGTTGAACACTGAAGCTTTCTTT. Residues: CASTGRLNTEAFF.

The chain joins TRBV18 to TRBJ1-2; D is ambiguous. In germline, CDR1 is KGHSH, CDR2 LQKENI. CDR3 length: 13 amino acids. V was trimmed by 4 bases and J by 3 bases, leaving 9 bases between them. The CDR3 DNA sequence: TGTGCCAGCTCACTCGAGGACTACTATGGCTACACCTTC. Protein product: CASSLEDYYGYTF.